This is a list of T cell receptor beta chains from one sample in a study of siplizumab effects on memory and regulatory T cells. Repertoires were generated with immunoSEQ multiplex PCR, while TCRdb's copy carries only in-frame clones and drops some. The data contain some 56,000 clones, around 98% of them singletons. Material for sequencing was naive CD8+ T cells sorted from blood. These receptors were obtained from a human donor in good health. Both conserved end residues are trimmed from each CDR3. Each record gives: J gene, V gene, CDR3 protein.

TRBJ1-4,TRBV4-1,ASSRRDGGNEKLF
TRBJ2-5,TRBV10-2,ASKGPGGETQY
TRBJ2-7,TRBV4-1,ASSQESSFAYEQY
TRBJ2-7,TRBV19,ASSPTHPSYEQY
TRBJ1-1,TRBV2,ATVHIAGSGTEAF
TRBJ2-1,TRBV29-1,SVVIVSYNEQF
TRBJ2-7,TRBV27,ASSEQGINFYEQY
TRBJ2-1,TRBV7-6,ASSFPEDDEQF
TRBJ1-1,TRBV27,ASTQAGGVTEAF
TRBJ2-5,TRBV11-3,ASSLASDQETQY
TRBJ2-1,TRBV11-1,ASSPGHSSYNEQF
TRBJ2-1,TRBV11-2,ASSSGTVPEQF
TRBJ1-1,TRBV7-9,ASSLVVGNTEAF
TRBJ2-1,TRBV28,ASSLWAGTDNEQF
TRBJ2-1,TRBV27,ASSGLAGGDEQF
TRBJ1-2,TRBV7-2,ASSSYSENHGYT
TRBJ1-2,TRBV2,ASSERGTGGGGYT
TRBJ1-1,TRBV6-1,ASSEGRTEAF
TRBJ1-5,TRBV27,ATRDSYSNQPQH
TRBJ2-7,TRBV11-3,ASSLGPQGSYEQY
TRBJ2-1,TRBV2,ASSSSQGAPQF
TRBJ2-7,TRBV5-1,ASTRTSDSYEQY
TRBJ2-3,TRBV7-9,ASSFTSGISTDTQY
TRBJ2-7,TRBV4-3,ASSQDPSGSGGSYEQY
TRBJ1-5,TRBV19,ASRGLMEPQH
TRBJ2-3,TRBV6-5,ASSYSGGRSDTQY
TRBJ2-5,TRBV4-1,ASSQDRAVQETQY
TRBJ2-3,TRBV5-5,ASSQYQRNTDTQY
TRBJ1-5,TRBV9,ASSEGQSNQPQH
TRBJ2-7,TRBV10-1,ASAAGRVDEQY
TRBJ2-1,TRBV4-3,ASSQDVVIAGVGEQF
TRBJ2-7,TRBV4-2,ASSQDGGSYEQY
TRBJ1-1,TRBV5-4,ASSLAGGAEAF
TRBJ1-1,TRBV7-9,ASSITTGYAF
TRBJ2-1,TRBV30,AWKGLAHYNEQF
TRBJ2-1,TRBV27,ASSWEASGSYNEQF
TRBJ2-7,TRBV6-6,ASSYSNEQY
TRBJ2-7,TRBV27,ASSPREARHEQY
TRBJ1-3,TRBV29-1,SVEVGTGNTIY
TRBJ2-7,TRBV5-4,ASSGTSGTYEQY
TRBJ2-1,TRBV5-4,ASSLGTGTKVNEQF
TRBJ1-5,TRBV7-4,ASSSTPGQAQYSNQPQH
TRBJ2-7,TRBV13,ASSSRALSYEQY
TRBJ2-1,TRBV7-3,ASSLTGLESNEQF
TRBJ2-1,TRBV4-1,ASSHGLAGGYEQF
TRBJ2-1,TRBV9,ASSVEIATEQF
TRBJ1-1,TRBV7-3,ASSLSSWDLNTEAF
TRBJ2-3,TRBV7-9,ASSQPGLAAADTQY
TRBJ1-2,TRBV14,ASSQEATPNYGYT